This TCR beta chain was identified during a study of blood T cell repertoires in COVID-19. Some clones are missing from TCRdb's copy, which holds only in-frame ones; the method was immunoSEQ multiplex PCR. The profile shows under 150,000 clones, around 83% of them singletons. J lost 5 bases, V lost 0 bases, and 9 bases had no gene match. Germline lookup yields CDR1 SGDLS and CDR2 YYNGEE. The CDR3 extends over 18 amino acids. This chain uses TRBV9 with TRBJ2-5, with 14 bases matching TRBD2. Material: peripheral blood. The clonotype was recovered from a woman aged 55-70 years with COVID-19, enrolled during active disease. Written as DNA, the CDR3 is TGTGCCAGCAGCGTAGCGGGGACTAGCGGGGGTTTCTTCGAGACCCAGTACTTC. Protein: CASSVAGTSGGFFETQYF. The full variable domain, in which reference TRBV9 and TRBJ2-5 provide the parts outside the CDR3, is DSGVTQTPKHLITATGQRVTLRCSPRSGDLSVYWYQQSLDQGLQFLIQYYNGEERAKGNILERFSAQQFPDLHSELNLSSLELGDSALYFCASSVAGTSGGFFETQYFGPGTRLLVL.